This entry is about one TCR beta chain. This specimen belongs to a study of T cell changes during pregnancy in multiple sclerosis. V lost 6 bases and J 7 bases, leaving 12 bases between the germline ends. The length of the CDR3 is 13 residues. Per germline, CDR1 LNHDA and CDR2 SQIVND (reference sequence). Only in-frame clones appear in the TCRdb table, and some are missing; sequencing was by immunoSEQ multiplex PCR. The sample contains around 45,000 clones, around 92% of which appear only once. The sequencing used CD4+ T cells from peripheral blood mononuclear cells, collected in the second trimester of pregnancy. This receptor was taken from a female donor in good health, enrolled as a control in a pregnancy study. The V gene is TRBV19, the J gene TRBJ1-4; a possible D gene is TRBD1 (6 bases). CDR3 loop: CASRSGAREKLFF. The CDR3 nucleotides are TGTGCCAGTAGATCAGGGGCCCGTGAAAAACTGTTTTTT.